These T cell receptor beta chains were read from a single sample in a study of response to subunit inactivated influenza vaccine. TCRdb processed the RT-PCR reads anew with MiXCR; each CDR3 protein has one entry. The sample records about 650,000 distinct CDR3 sequences, 15% to 19% being singletons. The starting material was PBMCs from blood, obtained 12 days after vaccination. The receptors come from a man aged 50 or older who received an inactivated influenza vaccine. CDR3s include the opening cysteine and the closing phenylalanine or tryptophan. D genes are given only for firm matches. A clone size is listed for some rows: how often the clone was seen (once, few, many), or a class if it is expanded.

v_call	j_call	d_call	clone_size	cdr3_nt	cdr3_aa
TRBV12-3/TRBV12-4	TRBJ2-2	NA	many	TGTGCCAGCACCCCAACATCGCCCGGGGAGCTGTTTTTT	CASTPTSPGELFF
TRBV14	TRBJ2-1	NA	NA	TGTGCCAGCAGCCAAGATGGGGGGTTCTACAATGAGCAGTTCTTC	CASSQDGGFYNEQFF
TRBV5-1	TRBJ2-1	TRBD2	many	TGCGCCAGCAGCTTGGGAGCTAGCGGGGGGGGATACAATGAGCAGTTCTTC	CASSLGASGGGYNEQFF
TRBV20-1	TRBJ2-1	TRBD2	NA	TGCAGTGCTAGAGCGCTGAGCGGGAGATCGAATGAGCAGTTCTTC	CSARALSGRSNEQFF
TRBV16	TRBJ2-1	NA	few	TGTGCCAGCAGCCTCTCCGGGGTGGGTGAGCAGTTCTTC	CASSLSGVGEQFF
TRBV20-1	TRBJ2-1	TRBD2	many	TGCAGTGCTAGAGGGTTCTTAAGGCGGGAGCTGCCCAAAAATGAGCAGTTCTTC	CSARGFLRRELPKNEQFF
TRBV7-2	TRBJ2-3	TRBD2	NA	TGTGCCAGCAGCTCGGGACTAGCGCCAGATACGCAGTATTTT	CASSSGLAPDTQYF
TRBV27	TRBJ2-7	TRBD1	NA	TGTGCCAGCAGTTGGGCAGGGGGTCGAACCTACGAGCAGTACTTC	CASSWAGGRTYEQYF
TRBV12-3/TRBV12-4	TRBJ2-7	TRBD2	few	TGTGCCAGCAGGCGGGGGAACTCCTACGAGCAGTACTTC	CASRRGNSYEQYF
TRBV21-1	TRBJ2-3	NA	few	TGTGCCAGCAGCAAGGGCCAGCGGGAGGGTTGCACAGATACGCAGTATTTT	CASSKGQREGCTDTQYF
TRBV4-1	TRBJ2-1	NA	NA	TGCGCCAGCAGCCAAGGCTTTGTGGGGGGCATTTACAATGAGCAGTTCTTC	CASSQGFVGGIYNEQFF
TRBV29-1	TRBJ2-7	NA	few	TGCAGCGTTGAAGTTCGGCGTGCCGAGCAGTACTTC	CSVEVRRAEQYF
TRBV19	TRBJ2-1	TRBD2	NA	TGTGCCAGTAGACGGGAAGCGGGGGTGCCCGGTTCGGAGTTCTTC	CASRREAGVPGSEFF
TRBV12-3/TRBV12-4	TRBJ1-1	TRBD1	few	TGTGCCAGCAGCTACGACAGGGACACTGAAGCTTTCTTT	CASSYDRDTEAFF
TRBV28	TRBJ1-1	NA	once	TGTGCCAGCAGTTCTACAGGGCTGAGGACTGAAGCTTTCTTT	CASSSTGLRTEAFF
TRBV7-9	TRBJ2-2	TRBD1	few	TGTGCCAGCAGCTTAGTGCAGGGGGCCCTGAACACCGGGGAGCTGTTTTTT	CASSLVQGALNTGELFF
TRBV27	TRBJ2-3	NA	NA	TGTGCCAGCAGTCTATCCGTCCGGCGTGGTACGCAGTATTTT	CASSLSVRRGTQYF
TRBV29-1	TRBJ2-1	TRBD2	many	TGCAGCGTTGAAGCGGACGGGAGGCGGAATGAGCAGTTCTTC	CSVEADGRRNEQFF
TRBV24-1	TRBJ2-5	NA	few	TGTGCCACCAGTGATCACGGGAGACAAGAGACCCAGTACTTC	CATSDHGRQETQYF
TRBV29-1	TRBJ2-5	NA	NA	TGCAGCGTTTCCGAAGGGGCCGAGACCCAGTACTTC	CSVSEGAETQYF
TRBV10-3	TRBJ2-2	TRBD2	NA	TGTGCCATCAGTGAGTCGTCACTAGCGGGAGACGGGGAGCTGTTTTTT	CAISESSLAGDGELFF
TRBV29-1	TRBJ2-7	TRBD2	NA	TGCAGCGTCGAGGGGGGGCTAGCGGGAACCTACGAGCAGTACTTC	CSVEGGLAGTYEQYF
TRBV5-1	TRBJ2-2	TRBD2	few	TGCGCCAGCAGCTTGGCCAGGACTAGTAACACCGGGGAGCTGTTTTTT	CASSLARTSNTGELFF
TRBV20-1	TRBJ2-7	NA	few	TGCAGTGCTTCTCCCGGTATGGGGCAGCCAGTCTCCTACGAGCAGTACTTC	CSASPGMGQPVSYEQYF
TRBV28	TRBJ1-5	TRBD1	NA	TGTGCCAGCAGTACTACTGCCAAGACAGGGGCCAATCAGCCCCAGCATTTT	CASSTTAKTGANQPQHF
TRBV11-3	TRBJ1-1	NA	few	TGTGCCAGCAGCTTAGGGGCGGAGGAAGCTTTCTTT	CASSLGAEEAFF
TRBV20-1	TRBJ2-1	NA	few	TGCAGTGCTATTAACAGGCCGAGGTACAGTCCTGAGCAGTTCTTC	CSAINRPRYSPEQFF
TRBV6-5	TRBJ2-5	NA	few	TGTGCCAGCAGTTACGGCGGAACGTACCAAGAGACCCAGTACTTC	CASSYGGTYQETQYF
TRBV5-1	TRBJ1-1	NA	few	TGCGCCAGCAGCACCGATAAGAACACTGAAGCTTTCTTT	CASSTDKNTEAFF
TRBV11-2	TRBJ2-7	NA	NA	TGTGCCAGCAGCCAGACTCACTACGAGCAGTACTTC	CASSQTHYEQYF
TRBV29-1	TRBJ1-2	NA	many	TGCAGCGTTGATAGCTTGGAAGGCTACACCTTC	CSVDSLEGYTF
TRBV9	TRBJ2-1	NA	few	TGTGCCAGCAGCGCACTACCGGACGGGGACAATGAGCAGTTCTTC	CASSALPDGDNEQFF
TRBV29-1	TRBJ2-7	NA	NA	TGCAGCGCCTTGGACAGCGAAACCTCCGAGCAGTACTTC	CSALDSETSEQYF
TRBV12-3/TRBV12-4	TRBJ2-1	NA	many	TGTGCCAGCACTCCGATGGGGGTGGTTCCCTACAATGAGCAGTTCTTC	CASTPMGVVPYNEQFF
TRBV7-2	TRBJ2-7	TRBD1	NA	TGTGCCAGCAGCAAAACCTGGGGACAGAGCTACGAGCAGTACTTC	CASSKTWGQSYEQYF
TRBV20-1	TRBJ2-1	NA	few	TGCAGTGCAAGCCCCGGGATCTACTACAATGAGCAGTTCTTC	CSASPGIYYNEQFF
TRBV20-1	TRBJ2-1	TRBD2	NA	TGCAGTGCTAGAACCTTGGGACTAGCGGGGGGGAATGAGCAGTTCTTC	CSARTLGLAGGNEQFF
TRBV7-6	TRBJ2-2	NA	NA	TGTGCCAGCAGCCCACTTCCAGACAGGAACACCGGGGAGCTGTTTTTT	CASSPLPDRNTGELFF
TRBV3-1	TRBJ1-2	NA	NA	TGTGCCAGCAGCCAAGATGTTGGTCGAGGCTACACCTTT	CASSQDVGRGYTF
TRBV27	TRBJ1-1	NA	NA	TGTGCCAGCAGTCAACAGAGCACTGAAGCTTTCTTT	CASSQQSTEAFF